These T cell receptor beta chains were read from a single sample in a study of cytomegalovirus exposure and HLA in healthy donors. Sequenced by immunoSEQ multiplex PCR; TCRdb stores in-frame clones only, minus some. Altogether about 95,000 clones are present, about four fifths being singletons, with the ten largest covering nearly 3.5%. Sequenced sample: PBMCs. The receptors come from a man under 40 in good health and CMV-seropositive. CDR3s include the opening cysteine and the closing phenylalanine or tryptophan. A D gene is named only where the DNA matches it firmly. Size is stated for part of the rows, as once, few or many counts, or as a class when the clone is expanded.

J gene | V gene | D gene | clone size | CDR3 DNA | CDR3 protein
TRBJ2-1 | TRBV28 | TRBD2 | NA | TGTGCCAGCCTTACTAGCGGGGCCCACGGTGAGCAGTTCTTC | CASLTSGAHGEQFF
TRBJ1-1 | TRBV27 | NA | NA | TGTGCCAGCAGTAAATCGGACACCGTGAACACTGAAGCTTTCTTT | CASSKSDTVNTEAFF
TRBJ1-2 | TRBV18 | TRBD1 | NA | TGTGCCAGCTCACCCGACAGGGGGAGTCGTAACTATGGCTACACCTTC | CASSPDRGSRNYGYTF
TRBJ2-1 | TRBV29-1 | TRBD2 | NA | TGCAGCGTTGTAGGGGCTAGCGGCCCTTACAATGAGCAGTTCTTC | CSVVGASGPYNEQFF
TRBJ2-3 | TRBV14 | NA | NA | TGTGCCAGCAGCCAAGGAGCTTCCCGTTATACGCAGTATTTT | CASSQGASRYTQYF
TRBJ1-5 | TRBV19 | NA | NA | TGTGCCAGTACCACCACGGGTAGCAATCAGCCCCAGCATTTT | CASTTTGSNQPQHF
TRBJ2-7 | TRBV28 | NA | NA | TGTGCCAGCAACCGGTTGTACGAGCAGTACTTC | CASNRLYEQYF
TRBJ2-3 | TRBV19 | TRBD2 | NA | TGTGCCAGTAGCAAACTAGCGGGATCCACAGATACGCAGTATTTT | CASSKLAGSTDTQYF
TRBJ1-5 | TRBV7-2 | TRBD1 | NA | TGTGCCAGCAGCTTCGGGACAGGGATTCAGCCCCAGCATTTT | CASSFGTGIQPQHF
TRBJ2-3 | TRBV27 | TRBD1 | NA | TGTGCCAGCAGAAGACAGGGGGCTAAAGATACGCAGTATTTT | CASRRQGAKDTQYF
TRBJ1-5 | TRBV2 | NA | once | TGTGCCAGCAGTGCCGGGATTTTCCAGCCCCAGCATTTT | CASSAGIFQPQHF
TRBJ1-1 | TRBV9 | NA | NA | TGTGCCAGCAGCGTAGAAACGGTCATGAACACTGAAGCTTTCTTT | CASSVETVMNTEAFF
TRBJ1-6 | TRBV6-4 | NA | NA | TGTGCCAGCAGTGACTCCCCCAGCGGGTCACCCCTCCACTTT | CASSDSPSGSPLHF
TRBJ2-2 | TRBV27 | TRBD1 | few | TGTGCCAGCAGTACCCCACAGGGGGCCTTAACCGGGGAGCTGTTTTTT | CASSTPQGALTGELFF
TRBJ2-1 | TRBV9 | TRBD2 | NA | TGTGCCAGCAGCTTTAGCGGGGGGTCCTACAATGAGCAGTTCTTC | CASSFSGGSYNEQFF
TRBJ1-1 | TRBV29-1 | NA | NA | TGCAGCGTTCTATTTATTAAGGCCCGTACGGAGGCTGAAGCTTTCTTT | CSVLFIKARTEAEAFF
TRBJ2-1 | TRBV9 | TRBD1 | NA | TGTGCCAGCGAAAGGGACAGGGGGCTGGGGAATGAGCAGTTCTTC | CASERDRGLGNEQFF
TRBJ1-2 | TRBV2 | TRBD1 | NA | TGTGCCAGCGACAGGGATAACTATGGCTACACCTTC | CASDRDNYGYTF
TRBJ1-1 | TRBV15 | NA | few | TGTGCCACCAGCAGGGGACACCTGAACACTGAAGCTTTCTTT | CATSRGHLNTEAFF
TRBJ2-7 | TRBV7-9 | TRBD2 | NA | TGTGCCAGCAGCACAGCGGGAGTCTACTACGAGCAGTACTTC | CASSTAGVYYEQYF
TRBJ1-1 | TRBV7-9 | TRBD1 | NA | TGTTCCAGCAGCTTGGATTTACAGGGGGCTTTCTTT | CSSSLDLQGAFF
TRBJ1-5 | TRBV5-8 | NA | few | TGTGCCAGCAGCTCGCCGGGAGTGCCCCAGCATTTT | CASSSPGVPQHF
TRBJ2-1 | TRBV28 | NA | NA | TGTGCCAGCAGTTTATTTAGCGGCTCCTACAATGAGCAGTTCTTC | CASSLFSGSYNEQFF
TRBJ2-7 | TRBV28 | TRBD2 | NA | TGTGCCAGCAGTTTGTTAGCGGGAGGCTTCGAGCAGTACTTC | CASSLLAGGFEQYF
TRBJ2-5 | TRBV29-1 | TRBD2 | NA | TGCAGCGTTGAAGGACTAGCGGGAAAAGAGACCCAGTACTTC | CSVEGLAGKETQYF
TRBJ1-5 | TRBV27 | TRBD1 | NA | TGTGCCAGCAGTGCGGACAGGGTTCAGCCCCAGCATTTT | CASSADRVQPQHF
TRBJ2-7 | TRBV6-6 | NA | NA | TGTGCCAGCAGTTATACCGAGACCCGGGGTGTTGAATTC | CASSYTETRGVEF
TRBJ2-1 | TRBV7-2 | TRBD2 | NA | TGTGCCAGCAGCTCCAGACTAGCTCCTCTACCCGTTTTCTTC | CASSSRLAPLPVFF
TRBJ1-5 | TRBV27 | TRBD1 | NA | TGTGCCAGCCGACAGGGAACAACCAATAATCAGCCCCAGCATTTT | CASRQGTTNNQPQHF
TRBJ2-2 | TRBV6-1 | NA | NA | TGTGCCAGCAGGAACAGGGACACCGGGGAGCTGTTTTTT | CASRNRDTGELFF
TRBJ2-7 | TRBV15 | NA | NA | TGTGCCACCAGCAGAGTCAGCGGACCTTCCTACGAGCAGTACTTC | CATSRVSGPSYEQYF
TRBJ2-3 | TRBV2 | NA | NA | TGTGCCAGCAGCGCCGGGACAACTAGCACAGATACGCAGTATTTT | CASSAGTTSTDTQYF
TRBJ1-5 | TRBV27 | NA | NA | TGTGCCAGCGGGGACAACTATAGCAATCAGCCCCAGCATTTT | CASGDNYSNQPQHF
TRBJ2-2 | TRBV21-1 | NA | NA | TGTGCCAGCATTTCTAGGAGAAACACCGGGGAGCTGTTTTTT | CASISRRNTGELFF
TRBJ2-6 | TRBV28 | TRBD2 | NA | TGTGCCAGCAGGGGACTAGCGGGAGGATCTGGGGCCAACGTCCTGACTTTC | CASRGLAGGSGANVLTF
TRBJ2-7 | TRBV6-5 | NA | NA | TGTGCCAGCAGTTACCTCCGTACAGGTTTGGTCTACGAGCAGTACTTC | CASSYLRTGLVYEQYF
TRBJ2-7 | TRBV7-9 | NA | NA | TGTGCCAGCAGCTACAGGGCGGGAGCCAACGAGCAGTACTTC | CASSYRAGANEQYF
TRBJ1-2 | TRBV28 | NA | NA | TGTGCCAGCAGTTCCCTTGACCCGGGAAAATATGGCTACACCTTC | CASSSLDPGKYGYTF
TRBJ1-4 | TRBV7-9 | TRBD1 | NA | TGTTCCAGCAGCCCGAAAGGACAGGTGGCCAATGAAAAACTGTTTTTT | CSSSPKGQVANEKLFF
TRBJ1-1 | TRBV6-5 | TRBD1 | once | TGTGCCAGCAGACAGGGGGCCCTCACTGAAGCTTTCTTT | CASRQGALTEAFF
TRBJ2-4 | TRBV7-8 | NA | NA | TGTGCCAGCAGCTTGTCCCAGGGGCCCAAAAACATTCAGTACTTC | CASSLSQGPKNIQYF
TRBJ2-7 | TRBV6-6 | TRBD1 | NA | TGTGCCAGCAGTTACCCCACTTTGACAGGGCGCTACGAGCAGTACTTC | CASSYPTLTGRYEQYF
TRBJ2-1 | TRBV25-1 | NA | NA | TGTGCCAGCAGTGATCAGGGGCTCGGGTACAATGAGCAGTTCTTC | CASSDQGLGYNEQFF
TRBJ2-1 | TRBV7-8 | TRBD2 | NA | TGTGCCAGCAGCCGCCCGGGGGCTAGCGGGAGTCCCTCCTACAATGAGCAGTTCTTC | CASSRPGASGSPSYNEQFF
TRBJ2-2 | TRBV7-8 | NA | NA | TGTGCCAGCAGCTTAGTATTCAGGGCTTCGAACACCGGGGAGCTGTTTTTT | CASSLVFRASNTGELFF
TRBJ2-7 | TRBV9 | NA | NA | TGTGCCAGCAGCGTAGGTTCTTCCTACGAGCAGTACTTC | CASSVGSSYEQYF
TRBJ1-5 | TRBV28 | NA | NA | TGTGCCAGCACTATTGGAGGAAGGCAGCCCCAGCATTTT | CASTIGGRQPQHF
TRBJ2-2 | TRBV4-3 | NA | NA | TGCGCCAGCAGCCATACAGGGTCCGGGGAGCTGTTTTTT | CASSHTGSGELFF
TRBJ2-3 | TRBV5-1 | TRBD2 | NA | TGCGCCAGCAGTGGAAGGACTAGCAGTAGCCCCACAGATACGCAGTATTTT | CASSGRTSSSPTDTQYF
TRBJ1-1 | TRBV28 | NA | NA | TGTGCCAGCAGTTTGGGAGGGAACACTGAAGCTTTCTTT | CASSLGGNTEAFF